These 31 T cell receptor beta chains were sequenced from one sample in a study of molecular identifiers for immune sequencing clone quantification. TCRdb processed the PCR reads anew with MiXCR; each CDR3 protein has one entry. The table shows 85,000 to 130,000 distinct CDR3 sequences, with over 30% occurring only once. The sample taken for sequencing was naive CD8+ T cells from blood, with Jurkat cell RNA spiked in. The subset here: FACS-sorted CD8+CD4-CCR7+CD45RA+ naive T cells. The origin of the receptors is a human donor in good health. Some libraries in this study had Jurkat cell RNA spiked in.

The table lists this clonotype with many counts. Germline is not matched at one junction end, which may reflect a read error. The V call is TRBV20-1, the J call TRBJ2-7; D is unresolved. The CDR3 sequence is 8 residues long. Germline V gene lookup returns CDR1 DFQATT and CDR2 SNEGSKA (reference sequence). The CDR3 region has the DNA TGCAGTGCACACCCTAGGTTCTTC. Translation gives CSAHPRFF.

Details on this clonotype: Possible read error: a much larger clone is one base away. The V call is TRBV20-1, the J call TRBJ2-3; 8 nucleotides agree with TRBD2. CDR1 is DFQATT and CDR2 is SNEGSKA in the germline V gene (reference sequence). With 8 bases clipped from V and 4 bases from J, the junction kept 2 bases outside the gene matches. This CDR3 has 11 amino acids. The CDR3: CSLRGADTQYF. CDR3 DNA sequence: TGCAGTCTGCGGGGGGCAGATACGCAGTATTTT.

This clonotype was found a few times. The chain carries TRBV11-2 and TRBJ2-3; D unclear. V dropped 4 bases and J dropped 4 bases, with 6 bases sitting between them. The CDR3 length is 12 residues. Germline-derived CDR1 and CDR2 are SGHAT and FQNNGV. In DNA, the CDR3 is TGTGCCAGCAGCTCGCAAGCAGATACGCAGTATTTT. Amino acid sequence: CASSSQADTQYF.

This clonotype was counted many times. The CDR3 sequence is CASSSSSSYNEQFF. CDR3 in DNA: TGCGCCAGCAGCTCGTCTAGTTCCTACAATGAGCAGTTCTTC. J is TRBJ2-1 and V is TRBV5-1; no reliable D call. Germline loops: CDR1 SGHRS, CDR2 YFSETQ. The CDR3 runs to 14 residues. Trimming took 3 bases from V and 1 from J, leaving 8 bases between them.

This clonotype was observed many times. The CDR3 loop is CASSSWQGKTEAFF. In DNA, the CDR3 is TGTGCCAGCAGCTCCTGGCAGGGAAAAACTGAAGCTTTCTTT. The V and J genes are TRBV6-5 and TRBJ1-1; the D gene is possibly TRBD1 (5 bases). Germline-derived CDR1 and CDR2 are MNHEY and SVGAGI. This CDR3 contains 14 residues. Deletions cut 6 bases from V and 5 bases from J, with 16 bases between.

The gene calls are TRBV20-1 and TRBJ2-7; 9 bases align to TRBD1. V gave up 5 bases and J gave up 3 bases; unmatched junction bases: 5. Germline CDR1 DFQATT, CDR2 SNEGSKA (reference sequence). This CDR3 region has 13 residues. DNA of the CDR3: TGCAGTGCTGAACCGGGACAGGGCTACGAGCAGTACTTC. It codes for CSAEPGQGYEQYF.

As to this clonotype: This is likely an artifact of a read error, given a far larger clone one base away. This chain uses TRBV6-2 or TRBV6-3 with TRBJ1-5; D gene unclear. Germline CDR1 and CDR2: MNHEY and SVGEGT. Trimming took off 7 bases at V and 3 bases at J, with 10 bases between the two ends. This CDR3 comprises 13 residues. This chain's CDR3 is CASMDRSNQPQHF. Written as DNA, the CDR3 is TGTGCCAGCATGGACCGATCCAATCAGCCCCAGCATTTT.

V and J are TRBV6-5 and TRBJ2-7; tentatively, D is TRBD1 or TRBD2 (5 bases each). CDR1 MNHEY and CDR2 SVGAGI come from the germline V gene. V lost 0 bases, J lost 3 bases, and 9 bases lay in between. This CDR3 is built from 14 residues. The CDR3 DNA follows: TGTGCCAGCAGTTACTCGGGACCTTTCTACGAGCAGTACTTC. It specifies CASSYSGPFYEQYF.

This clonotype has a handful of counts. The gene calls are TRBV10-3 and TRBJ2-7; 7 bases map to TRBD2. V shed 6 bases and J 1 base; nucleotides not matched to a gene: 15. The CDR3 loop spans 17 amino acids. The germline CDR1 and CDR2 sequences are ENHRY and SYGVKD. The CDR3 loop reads CAISDVTSVQVSYEQYF. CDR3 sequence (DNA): TGTGCCATCAGCGACGTAACTAGCGTACAAGTATCCTACGAGCAGTACTTC.

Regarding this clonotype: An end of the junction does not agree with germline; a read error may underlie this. CDR3 sequence: CASSLALRSYEQNF. In DNA, the CDR3 is TGTGCCAGCAGTTTAGCGCTCCGATCCTACGAGCAGAACTTC. V is TRBV12-3 or TRBV12-4 and J is TRBJ2-7, with D hard to call. This CDR3 has 14 amino acids.

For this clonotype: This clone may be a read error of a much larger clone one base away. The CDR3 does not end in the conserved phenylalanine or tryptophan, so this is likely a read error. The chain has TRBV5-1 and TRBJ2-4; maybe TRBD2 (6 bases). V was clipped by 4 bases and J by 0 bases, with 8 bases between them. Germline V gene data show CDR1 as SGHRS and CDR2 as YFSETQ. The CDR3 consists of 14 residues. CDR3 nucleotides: TGCGCCAGCAGCCAGGGACTAGCCAAAAACATTCAGTACTGC. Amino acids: CASSQGLAKNIQYC.

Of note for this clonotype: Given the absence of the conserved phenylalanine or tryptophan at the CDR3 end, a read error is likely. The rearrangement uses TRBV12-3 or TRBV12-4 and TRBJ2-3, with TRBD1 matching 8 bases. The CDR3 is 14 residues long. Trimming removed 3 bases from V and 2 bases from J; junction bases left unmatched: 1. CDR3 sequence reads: CASSLGQDTDTQYS. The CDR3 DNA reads TGTGCCAGCAGTTTGGGACAGGACACAGATACGCAGTATTCT.

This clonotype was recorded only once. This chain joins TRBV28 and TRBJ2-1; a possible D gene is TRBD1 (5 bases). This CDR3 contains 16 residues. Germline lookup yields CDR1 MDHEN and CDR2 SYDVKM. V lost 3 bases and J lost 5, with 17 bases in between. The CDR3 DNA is TGTGCCAGCAGTTTTAATCCGGCAGGGTCCAACAATGAGCAGTTCTTC. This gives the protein CASSFNPAGSNNEQFF.

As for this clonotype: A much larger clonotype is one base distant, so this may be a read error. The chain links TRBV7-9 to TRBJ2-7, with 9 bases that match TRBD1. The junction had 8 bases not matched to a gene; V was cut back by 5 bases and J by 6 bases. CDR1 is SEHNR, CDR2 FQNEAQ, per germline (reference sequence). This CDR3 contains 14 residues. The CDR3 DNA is TGTGCCAGCAGCGCCACCGTGACAGGGGGCGAGCAGTACTTC. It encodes CASSATVTGGEQYF.

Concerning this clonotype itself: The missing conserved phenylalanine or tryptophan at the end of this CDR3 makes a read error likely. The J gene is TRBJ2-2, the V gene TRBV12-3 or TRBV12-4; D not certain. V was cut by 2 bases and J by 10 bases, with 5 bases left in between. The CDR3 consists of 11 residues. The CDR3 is CASSLYAELFL. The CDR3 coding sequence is TGTGCCAGCAGTTTATACGCGGAGCTGTTTTTA.

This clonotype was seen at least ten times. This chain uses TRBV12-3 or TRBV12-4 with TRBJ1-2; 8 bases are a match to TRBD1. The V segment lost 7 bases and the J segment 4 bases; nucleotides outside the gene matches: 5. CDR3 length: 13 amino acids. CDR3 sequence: CASIDRGTYGYTF. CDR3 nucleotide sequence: TGTGCCAGCATTGACAGGGGCACCTATGGCTACACCTTC.

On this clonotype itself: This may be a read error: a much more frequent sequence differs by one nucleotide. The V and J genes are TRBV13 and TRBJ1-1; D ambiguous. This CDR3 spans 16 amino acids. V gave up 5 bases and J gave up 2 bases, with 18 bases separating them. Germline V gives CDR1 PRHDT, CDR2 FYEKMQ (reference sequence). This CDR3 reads CASSTIGGRTNTEAFF. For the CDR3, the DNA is TGTGCCAGCAGCACAATTGGTGGACGGACCAACACTGAAGCTTTCTTT.

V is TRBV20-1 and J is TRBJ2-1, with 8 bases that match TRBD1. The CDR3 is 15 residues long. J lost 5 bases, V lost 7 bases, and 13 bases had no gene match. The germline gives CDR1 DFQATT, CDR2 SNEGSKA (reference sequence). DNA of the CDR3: TGCAGTGGCGAACTTGCCCGGACAGGGAACAATGAGCAGTTCTTC. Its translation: CSGELARTGNNEQFF.

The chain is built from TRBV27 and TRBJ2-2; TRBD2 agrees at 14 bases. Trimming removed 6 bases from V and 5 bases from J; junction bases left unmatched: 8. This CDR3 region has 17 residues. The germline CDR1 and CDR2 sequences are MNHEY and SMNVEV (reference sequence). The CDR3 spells CASRGTSGRVWTGELFF. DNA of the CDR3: TGTGCCAGCAGGGGGACTAGCGGGAGAGTTTGGACCGGGGAGCTGTTTTTT.

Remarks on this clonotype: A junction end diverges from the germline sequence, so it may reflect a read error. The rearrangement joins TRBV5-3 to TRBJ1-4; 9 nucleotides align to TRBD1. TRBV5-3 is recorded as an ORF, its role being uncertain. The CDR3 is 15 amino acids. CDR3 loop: CASSFGTGMGEKLFF. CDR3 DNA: TGTGCCAGCAGCTTCGGGACAGGGATGGGTGAAAAACTGTTTTTT.

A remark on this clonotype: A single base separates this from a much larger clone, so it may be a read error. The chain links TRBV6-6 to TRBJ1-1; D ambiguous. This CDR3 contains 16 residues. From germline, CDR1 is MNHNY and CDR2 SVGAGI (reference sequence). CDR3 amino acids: CASSYVSLTKDAEASF. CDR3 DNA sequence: TGTGCCAGCAGTTACGTCTCACTGACTAAGGACGCTGAAGCTTCCTTT.

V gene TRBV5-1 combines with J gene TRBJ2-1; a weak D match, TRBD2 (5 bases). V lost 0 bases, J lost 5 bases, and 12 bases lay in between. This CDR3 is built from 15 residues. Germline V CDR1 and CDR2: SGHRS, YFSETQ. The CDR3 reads CASSLGGEFHNEQFF. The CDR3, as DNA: TGCGCCAGCAGCTTGGGGGGAGAGTTTCACAATGAGCAGTTCTTC.

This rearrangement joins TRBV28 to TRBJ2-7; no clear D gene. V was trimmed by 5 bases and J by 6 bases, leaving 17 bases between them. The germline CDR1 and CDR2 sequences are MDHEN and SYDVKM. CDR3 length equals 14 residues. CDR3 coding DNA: TGTGCCAGCAGTCCCACTCTTGGGCTCGCCGAGCAGTACTTC. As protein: CASSPTLGLAEQYF.

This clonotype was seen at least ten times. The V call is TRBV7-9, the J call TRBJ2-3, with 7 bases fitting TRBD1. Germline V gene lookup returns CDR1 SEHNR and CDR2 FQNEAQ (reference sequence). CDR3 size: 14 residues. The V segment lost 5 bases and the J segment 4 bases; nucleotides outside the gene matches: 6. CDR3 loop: CASSILQGPDTQYF. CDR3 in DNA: TGTGCCAGCAGCATACTACAGGGGCCAGATACGCAGTATTTT.

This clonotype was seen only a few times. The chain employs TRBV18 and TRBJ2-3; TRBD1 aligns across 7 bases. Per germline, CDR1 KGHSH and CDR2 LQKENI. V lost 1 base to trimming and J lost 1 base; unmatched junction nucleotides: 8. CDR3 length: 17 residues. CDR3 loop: CASSPLARGLGTDTQYF. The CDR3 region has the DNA TGTGCCAGCTCACCACTAGCGAGGGGGCTGGGCACAGATACGCAGTATTTT.

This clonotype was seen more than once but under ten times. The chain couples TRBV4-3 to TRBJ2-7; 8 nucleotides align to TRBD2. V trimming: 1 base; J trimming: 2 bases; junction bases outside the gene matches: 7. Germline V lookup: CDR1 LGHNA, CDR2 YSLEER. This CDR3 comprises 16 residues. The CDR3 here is CASSQVGGRSAYEQYF. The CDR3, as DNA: TGCGCCAGCAGCCAAGTTGGCGGGAGGTCAGCCTACGAGCAGTACTTC.

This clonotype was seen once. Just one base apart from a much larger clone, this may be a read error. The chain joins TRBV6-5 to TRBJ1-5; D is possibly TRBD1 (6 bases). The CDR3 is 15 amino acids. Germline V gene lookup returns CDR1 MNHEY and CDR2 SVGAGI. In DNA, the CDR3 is TGTGTCAGCGGAACAGGGAAGATTGGCAATCAGCCCCAGCATTTT. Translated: CVSGTGKIGNQPQHF.

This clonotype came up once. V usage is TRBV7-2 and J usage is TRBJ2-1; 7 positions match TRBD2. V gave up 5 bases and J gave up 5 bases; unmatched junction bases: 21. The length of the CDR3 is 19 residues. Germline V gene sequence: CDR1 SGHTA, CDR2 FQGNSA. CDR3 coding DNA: TGTGCCAGCAGCCCCTTATCCGTCTCTCCGGGGGGTGTAAACAATGAGCAGTTCTTC. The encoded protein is CASSPLSVSPGGVNNEQFF.

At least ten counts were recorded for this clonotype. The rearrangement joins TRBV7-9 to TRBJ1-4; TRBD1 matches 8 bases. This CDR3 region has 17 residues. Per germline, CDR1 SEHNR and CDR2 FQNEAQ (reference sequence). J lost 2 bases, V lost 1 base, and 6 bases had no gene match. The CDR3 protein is CASSLEPGGSTNEKLFF. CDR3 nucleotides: TGTGCCAGCAGCTTAGAGCCAGGGGGCTCCACTAATGAAAAACTGTTTTTT.

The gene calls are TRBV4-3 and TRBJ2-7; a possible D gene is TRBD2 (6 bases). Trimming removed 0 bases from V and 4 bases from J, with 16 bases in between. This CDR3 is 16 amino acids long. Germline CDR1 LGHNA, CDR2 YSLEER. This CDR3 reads CASSQDWGETGYEQYF. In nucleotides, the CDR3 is TGCGCCAGCAGCCAAGATTGGGGGGAGACGGGTTACGAGCAGTACTTC.

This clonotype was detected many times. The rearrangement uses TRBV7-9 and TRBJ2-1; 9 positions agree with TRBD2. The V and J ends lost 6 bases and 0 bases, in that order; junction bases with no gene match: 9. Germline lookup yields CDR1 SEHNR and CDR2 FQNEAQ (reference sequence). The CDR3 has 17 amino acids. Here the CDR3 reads CASRSSSGKSSYNEQFF. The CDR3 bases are TGTGCCAGCAGGTCGTCTAGCGGGAAGAGCTCCTACAATGAGCAGTTCTTC.